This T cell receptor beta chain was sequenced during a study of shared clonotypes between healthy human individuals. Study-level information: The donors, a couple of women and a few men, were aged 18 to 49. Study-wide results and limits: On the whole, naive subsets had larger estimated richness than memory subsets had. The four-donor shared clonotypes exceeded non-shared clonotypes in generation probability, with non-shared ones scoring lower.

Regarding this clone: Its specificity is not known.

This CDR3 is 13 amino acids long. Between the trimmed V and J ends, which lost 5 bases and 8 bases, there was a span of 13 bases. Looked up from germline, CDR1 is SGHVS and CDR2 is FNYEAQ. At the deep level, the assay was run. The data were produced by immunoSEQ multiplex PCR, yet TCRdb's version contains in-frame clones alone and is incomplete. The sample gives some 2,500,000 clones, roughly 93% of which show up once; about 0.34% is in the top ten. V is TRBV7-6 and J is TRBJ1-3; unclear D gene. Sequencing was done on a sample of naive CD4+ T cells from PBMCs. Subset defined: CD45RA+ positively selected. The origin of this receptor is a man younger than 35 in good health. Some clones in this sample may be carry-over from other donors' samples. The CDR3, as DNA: TGTGCCAGCAGCCCCTTCTTTCGGGACACCATATATTTT. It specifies CASSPFFRDTIYF.